What follows describes a single T cell receptor (beta chain). Its antigen remains unidentified. No base-level quality is on record; no much larger clone is a single base apart. Systemically healthy Caucasian individuals from Russia, roughly 40 in total and aged about 6 to 100 years, were included as donors. Each donor gave around 9.8 milliliters of peripheral blood, collected into EDTA-treated Vacutainer tubes. PBMCs were isolated by Ficoll-Paque density-gradient centrifugation, with at least 7 million obtained per sample. Trizol reagent was used to extract total RNA from PBMCs, with at least 6 micrograms per sample. For every donor, an aliquot of PBMCs went through flow cytometry to measure the percentages of naive CD45RAhigh/CD27high T cells. The data derive from a study of blood T cells in healthy people across ages (dated by TCRdb to the mid-2010s). About the study as a whole: In model experiments, template switching captured roughly one uniquely barcoded TCR beta cDNA molecule for every two T cells. Donors of different ages were randomly distributed across sequencing lanes to avoid experimental bias. To track age-related changes in TCR beta repertoire diversity, the study relied on deep sequencing normalized with unique cDNA molecular identifiers. Using the same blood draw, the study looked at two additional independent replicas of 1 million unique cDNA reads for two donors, one aged 18 to 30 and the other aged 80 or older. Four age groups were formed from the donors: young (average approximately 16 years), middle-aged (around 37), aged (62) and long-lived (approximately 78). General study outcomes and caveats: Total diversity estimates from one million sequenced T cells were considered lower bounds and underestimates. Donor CMV infection status was unknown, potentially confounding age-related changes in expanded clonotypes. The long-lived group showed more naive CD4+ T cells, fewer expanded clones and increased TCR diversity than the aged group, suggesting age selection. There was a strong correlation between observed TCR beta diversity and the percentage of naive T cells measured by flow cytometry. Because profiling used bulk unsorted PBMCs, naive and antigen-experienced compartments could not be compared conclusively. As age increased, observed TCR beta diversity per million T cells dropped in a roughly linear way, and a significant reduction was already evident by age 40.

Library construction relied on 5' RACE. Sequenced on an Illumina HiSeq 2500. A second 7 to 11 cycle PCR used a sample-barcoded 5' primer and a J-beta primer mix. Each TCR beta cDNA molecule received a unique molecular identifier from a template-switch 5' adaptor carrying 12 random nucleotides. At least 2.5 million CDR3-containing paired-end reads were obtained from each sample. First-strand cDNA was synthesized from all RNA with the Mint cDNA synthesis kit, primed by a TRBC-specific oligonucleotide. Following uracil-DNA glycosylase treatment, a first 18-cycle PCR with universal primers M1SS and BC2_uni_R was performed on all cDNA. The study's processing was this. For normalization, 1 million high-quality reads, each with a distinct molecular identifier, were randomly selected from each sample. Instead of being binned into consensus sequences, reads with shared molecular identifiers were discarded. MiTCR, set to a Q25 quality threshold and the strictest error-elimination algorithm, was used for CDR3 identification, clonotype clustering and error correction. A nonparametric unseen species model with Euler transformation was used to estimate lower-bound total TCR beta diversity. TCRdb trimmed the raw reads at Q25, called clones with MiXCR and kept productive beta chains. Merged by CDR3 protein, the rows form single entries marked with the most common genes and DNA. The V and J calls reflect TCRdb's pipeline rather than the authors' work. Counted in this sample were approximately 810,000 distinct CDR3 sequences; less than 35% of them appeared once. Together, the top ten hold around a sixth of the sample.

V loses 6 bases of germline sequence and J loses 6 bases, and the interval between the two ends is 14 bases. From cysteine to phenylalanine, the CDR3 is 13 amino acids long. Here the CDR3 DNA is all that survives: 39 bases in frame from base 1. Reading the germline V gene gives CDR1 MNHEY and CDR2 SVGEGT. Sequenced: blood. This receptor was obtained from a woman over 75 in good health. The sequence links TRBV6-2 or TRBV6-3 to TRBJ1-1, with a tentative D gene TRBD1 over 5 matching bases. The CDR3 is CASRPGGGPEAFF. The bases read TGTGCCAGCAGACCTGGGGGAGGACCTGAAGCTTTCTTT.